Listed below are T cell receptor beta chains from one sample, sequenced in a study of cytomegalovirus exposure and HLA in healthy donors. Repertoires were generated with immunoSEQ multiplex PCR, while TCRdb's copy carries only in-frame clones and drops some. The sample contains fewer than 90,000 clones, around 79% of which appear only once. The sequenced sample was PBMCs. These receptors were obtained from a woman in her forties in good health and CMV-seropositive. The CDR3 runs from the conserved cysteine through the conserved F or W. The D gene is left open where the match is weak. Only some rows state a clone size, as once, few, many or a class for expanded clones.

D,V,size,J,DNA,CDR3
-,TRBV5-1,-,TRBJ1-1,TGCGCCAGCAGCTTGGACCCGACAGGCTCGGCCGAAGCTTTCTTT,CASSLDPTGSAEAFF
TRBD1,TRBV19,-,TRBJ2-2,TGTGCCAGTAGTGGGACAGGAACGAACACCGGGGAGCTGTTTTTT,CASSGTGTNTGELFF
TRBD2,TRBV5-1,-,TRBJ2-3,TGCGCCAGCAGCTTGGGGGGTAGCGGGAGACCCTCCGATACGCAGTATTTT,CASSLGGSGRPSDTQYF
TRBD1,TRBV29-1,-,TRBJ2-1,TGCACCGTTGACCCCCAGGGGGTTGAGCAGTTCTTC,CTVDPQGVEQFF
-,TRBV27,few,TRBJ1-2,TGTGCCAGCAGCAAAGCGGGGATAGCTAACTATGGCTACACCTTC,CASSKAGIANYGYTF
TRBD2,TRBV4-2,-,TRBJ2-7,TGTGCCAGCAGCCCGGGACTAATCAGCTCCTACGAGCAGTACTTC,CASSPGLISSYEQYF
TRBD1,TRBV5-5,-,TRBJ2-1,TGTGCCAGCAGCCCCCGACCAGGGGGAGACAATGAGCAGTTCTTC,CASSPRPGGDNEQFF
TRBD1,TRBV6-5,-,TRBJ2-7,TGTGCCAGCAGTTACTCAGCGGACAGGGACTACGAGCAGTACTTC,CASSYSADRDYEQYF
TRBD2,TRBV7-2,-,TRBJ2-5,TGTGCCAGCAGCTCTGTAGCGGGAGTGGGAGAGACCCAGTACTTC,CASSSVAGVGETQYF
TRBD2,TRBV27,-,TRBJ2-7,TGTGCCAGCAGTTTATCGTCGGGGGGAGGTGGGATCTACGAGCAGTACTTC,CASSLSSGGGGIYEQYF
-,TRBV19,-,TRBJ2-7,TGTGCCAGTAGTCTAAATAGCCGGGAGCAGTACTTC,CASSLNSREQYF
TRBD1,TRBV30,-,TRBJ2-7,TGTGCCTGGAACCCGGGACAGAGTTTGGTCCACGAGCAGTACTTC,CAWNPGQSLVHEQYF
TRBD2,TRBV10-3,few,TRBJ2-1,TGTGCCATCAGCCCGGGACTAGGGAACACTAATGAGCAGTTCTTC,CAISPGLGNTNEQFF
-,TRBV20-1,-,TRBJ1-2,TGTCACATCAGAATGCTCTATGGCTACACCTTC,CHIRMLYGYTF
-,TRBV29-1,-,TRBJ2-1,TGCAGCGTCGCCCCCTTTGGACAGTACAATGAGCAGTTCTTC,CSVAPFGQYNEQFF
-,TRBV5-1,once,TRBJ2-7,TGCGCCAGCAGCTTGGACGGTTACTACGAGCAGTACTTC,CASSLDGYYEQYF
TRBD1,TRBV12-5,-,TRBJ2-7,TGTGCTAGTGGTTTGGTATGGGACAGGGCCGCCTACGAGCAGTACTTC,CASGLVWDRAAYEQYF
TRBD1,TRBV9,-,TRBJ2-5,TGTGCCAGCAGCGTAAAGGGACAGGGGGCTGAAGAGACCCAGTACTTC,CASSVKGQGAEETQYF
TRBD1,TRBV29-1,-,TRBJ2-3,TGCAGCGCCAAGACAGGGAGAGGAGATACGCAGTATTTT,CSAKTGRGDTQYF
TRBD2,TRBV25-1,few,TRBJ2-7,TGTGCCAGCAGTGAGGCCGGGCTAGCGGGGGACTACGAGCAGTACTTC,CASSEAGLAGDYEQYF
-,TRBV4-2,-,TRBJ1-2,TGTGCCAGCACCCCGCAACGACCAAATCTAGAGGGCTACACCTTC,CASTPQRPNLEGYTF
TRBD1,TRBV30,few,TRBJ2-7,TGTGCCTGGAGTGTAGGACAGGTCTACGAGCAGTACTTC,CAWSVGQVYEQYF
TRBD2,TRBV6-5,-,TRBJ2-7,TGTGCCAGCAGTTACTCTCGCGGGAGGGCCTCCGAGCAGTACTTC,CASSYSRGRASEQYF
-,TRBV19,-,TRBJ1-2,TGTGCCAGGTATGAACTCGGGACTGTAGCTATCTATGGCTACACCTTC,CARYELGTVAIYGYTF
TRBD1,TRBV29-1,-,TRBJ1-1,TGCAGCGTCGGTATGGCAGGGGGCCCCTTGCCCACTGAAGCTTTCTTT,CSVGMAGGPLPTEAFF
-,TRBV28,-,TRBJ1-5,TGTGCCAGCAGTTCCGCAGGAGGTAGCAATCAGCCCCAGCATTTT,CASSSAGGSNQPQHF
-,TRBV7-7,-,TRBJ1-1,TGTGCTAGCAGCTTAGGAAGGTGGGGGCAGGGGTTGAACACTGAAGCTTTCTTT,CASSLGRWGQGLNTEAFF
-,TRBV5-5,-,TRBJ1-1,TGTGCCAGCAGCTGGGTTTCAGGCACTGAAGCTTTCTTT,CASSWVSGTEAFF
TRBD1,TRBV28,-,TRBJ1-2,TGTGCCAGCAGCACACAGGGGGAATATGGCTACACCTTC,CASSTQGEYGYTF